The 27 T cell receptor beta chains listed next were all sequenced from one sample in a study of blood T cells in healthy people across ages. Combining a sample-barcoded 5' primer with a J-beta primer mix, a second PCR ran for about 6 to 11 cycles. A single record per CDR3 protein comes from TCRdb applying MiXCR to the 5' RACE reads. The table has fewer than 1 million distinct CDR3 sequences, about 42% seen once. What was sequenced was blood. The source is a man aged 55 to 69 in good health.

A remark on this clonotype: The junction differs from germline at one of its ends, possibly a read error. This CDR3 reads CTSSLRGVPSYEQYF. The DNA for the CDR3 is TGTACCAGCAGCCTAAGGGGGGTACCATCCTACGAGCAGTACTTC. The chain couples TRBV7-3 to TRBJ2-7, with D perhaps being TRBD1 or TRBD2 (6 bases each). CDR1 and CDR2 from the germline V gene are SGHTA and FQGTGA. The CDR3 has 15 residues. Looking up the rest from reference TRBV7-3 and TRBJ2-7 gives the full variable domain: GAGVSQTPSNKVTEKGKYVELRCDPISGHTALYWYRQSLGQGPEFLIYFQGTGAADDSGLPNDRFFAVRPEGSVSTLKIQRTERGDSAVYLCTSSLRGVPSYEQYFGPGTRLTVT.

This clonotype has just one count. This chain connects TRBV3-1 to TRBJ1-2; 8 bases align to TRBD1. CDR1 is LGHDT, CDR2 YNNKEL, per germline (reference sequence). This CDR3 has 15 amino acids. Trimming cost V 4 bases and J 4 bases; bases outside gene matches: 8. CDR3: CASSPTGGRSYGYTF. DNA for the CDR3: TGTGCCAGCAGCCCCACAGGGGGTCGAAGCTATGGCTACACCTTC. The whole variable domain, filled in from reference TRBV3-1 and TRBJ1-2, reads DTAVSQTPKYLVTQMGNDKSIKCEQNLGHDTMYWYKQDSKKFLKIMFSYNNKELIINETVPNRFSPKSPDKAHLNLHINSLELGDSAVYFCASSPTGGRSYGYTFGSGTRLTVV.

This clonotype has a handful of counts. The CDR3 loop is CASSQGRRGGLSKNIQYF. CDR3 DNA sequence: TGTGCCAGCAGCCAAGGTCGTCGGGGGGGCTTGTCCAAAAACATTCAGTACTTC. V is TRBV14 and J is TRBJ2-4, with 8 nucleotides matching TRBD2. The CDR3 totals 18 residues. CDR1 and CDR2 (germline): SGHDN, FVKESK. The V segment lost 1 base and the J segment 2 bases; nucleotides outside the gene matches: 10.

This chain uses TRBV20-1 with TRBJ2-7, with D perhaps TRBD1 (5 bases). This CDR3 has 15 amino acids. Germline V gene lookup returns CDR1 DFQATT and CDR2 SNEGSKA (reference sequence). The germline V and J ends were trimmed by 0 bases and 0 bases, with 12 bases remaining between them. CDR3 sequence: CSARDEQGLSYEQYF. As DNA, the CDR3 is TGCAGTGCTAGAGATGAGCAGGGCCTCTCCTACGAGCAGTACTTC.

The chain has TRBV4-3 and TRBJ2-5; maybe TRBD2 (5 bases). CDR1 LGHNA and CDR2 YSLEER come from the germline V gene. The CDR3 has 15 residues. The V and J ends lost 0 bases and 4 bases respectively, with 12 bases between them. Here the CDR3 reads CASSQDQSGRETQYF. CDR3 nucleotide sequence: TGCGCCAGCAGCCAAGATCAAAGCGGTCGAGAGACCCAGTACTTC.

This chain uses TRBV11-1 with TRBJ2-5; D possibly matches TRBD1 or TRBD2 (5 bases each). Germline CDR1 and CDR2: SGHAT and FQDESV (reference sequence). The CDR3 is 12 amino acids. Trimming removed 5 bases from V and 11 bases from J, with 15 bases in between. The CDR3 DNA reads TGTGCCAGCAGCCGACCAGAAGGGGAGCAGTACTTC. It translates to CASSRPEGEQYF.

The CDR3 is CASSGGLGGISTQYF. DNA for the CDR3: TGTGCCAGCAGTGGTGGACTAGGGGGTATATCGACCCAGTACTTC. The chain is built from TRBV6-1 and TRBJ2-5, with a weak D call TRBD2 (7 bases). Germline values: CDR1 MNHNS, CDR2 SASEGT. This CDR3 has 15 residues. V was trimmed by 4 bases and J by 7 bases, leaving 19 bases between them.

This clonotype has a handful of counts. The V gene is TRBV30, the J gene TRBJ2-7, with D tentatively TRBD1 (5 bases). Germline V gene sequence: CDR1 GTSNPN, CDR2 SVGIG (reference sequence). Deletions cut 0 bases from V and 3 bases from J, with 12 bases between. CDR3 length: 14 residues. The CDR3 sequence is CAWSVAGFGYEQYF. The CDR3 coding sequence is TGTGCCTGGAGTGTTGCAGGGTTTGGCTACGAGCAGTACTTC.

This clonotype was observed a handful of times. The rearrangement joins TRBV7-9 to TRBJ1-4, with D perhaps TRBD1 (5 bases). Trimming pared 4 bases from V and 8 bases from J, leaving 14 bases between. Germline-derived CDR1 and CDR2 are SEHNR and FQNEAQ (reference sequence). CDR3 length: 14 residues. CDR3 nucleotides: TGTGCCAGCAGCTCCCGGGGCGAGGGGGAAAAACTGTTTTTT. Residues: CASSSRGEGEKLFF.

The V and J genes are TRBV7-2 and TRBJ1-5; 9 bases agree with TRBD1. The ends lost 4 bases at V and 4 bases at J; junction bases unmatched: 17. Germline CDR1 SGHTA, CDR2 FQGNSA. The CDR3 is 19 amino acids. CDR3 region: CASSSGQGSTTFFNQPQHF. CDR3 coding DNA: TGTGCCAGCAGCTCAGGACAGGGGAGTACGACGTTTTTTAATCAGCCCCAGCATTTT. Full variable domain (rest looked up from reference TRBV7-2 and TRBJ1-5): GAGVSQSPSNKVTEKGKDVELRCDPISGHTALYWYRQSLGQGLEFLIYFQGNSAPDKSGLPSDRFSAERTGGSVSTLTIQRTQQEDSAVYLCASSSGQGSTTFFNQPQHFGDGTRLSIL.

To note about this clonotype: A far larger clone is one nucleotide away, so this likely arose from a read error. The chain combines TRBV6-5 with TRBJ2-7; D remains ambiguous. Per the germline V gene, CDR1 is MNHEY and CDR2 is SVGAGI. The CDR3 spans 11 residues. This CDR3 is CVSSNSYEQYF. The CDR3 DNA sequence: TGTGTCAGCAGTAACTCCTACGAGCAGTACTTC.

The chain links TRBV7-9 to TRBJ2-1; the D gene is possibly TRBD1 (6 bases). There are 14 residues in the CDR3. The germline gives CDR1 SEHNR, CDR2 FQNEAQ (reference sequence). Trimming cost V 2 bases and J 6 bases, with 11 bases left between them. This CDR3 reads CASSLMEGGNEQFF. CDR3 in DNA: TGTGCCAGCAGCTTAATGGAAGGGGGCAATGAGCAGTTCTTC.

The sample holds many counts of this clonotype. DNA for the CDR3: TGTGCCAGCAGTGACTTAGCGGGGGGCGGGGATGAGCAGTTCTTC. It yields the protein CASSDLAGGGDEQFF. The J gene is TRBJ2-1, the V gene TRBV6-1, with TRBD2 identical over 10 bases. CDR1 is MNHNS and CDR2 is SASEGT in the germline V gene. V gave up 3 bases and J gave up 8 bases; unmatched junction bases: 7. The CDR3 is 15 residues long.

This clonotype was observed once. A read error may be the cause here, since a much bigger clone is one base away. CDR3 amino acids: CGARYWEDYGYTF. The CDR3 nucleotides read TGCGGTGCTAGGTATTGGGAGGACTATGGCTACACCTTC. The rearrangement joins TRBV20-1 to TRBJ1-2; the D is unclear. From germline, CDR1 is DFQATT and CDR2 SNEGSKA (reference sequence). The CDR3 spans 13 residues.

A remark on this clonotype: Given the absence of the conserved phenylalanine or tryptophan at the CDR3 end, a read error is likely. The chain recombines TRBV12-3 or TRBV12-4 with TRBJ2-3; D call uncertain. Between the trimmed V and J ends, which lost 5 bases and 0 bases, there was a span of 15 bases. The CDR3 loop spans 16 amino acids. Written as DNA, the CDR3 is TGTGCCAGCAGTGGGCGAATGAGGCGGAGCACAGATACGCAGTATTCC. It translates to CASSGRMRRSTDTQYS.

The CDR3 reads CSPPLGNTDTQYF. As DNA, the CDR3 is TGCAGTCCACCCCTGGGGAACACAGATACGCAGTATTTT. The rearrangement joins TRBV20-1 to TRBJ2-3; D is undetermined. V lost 8 bases and J lost 2, with 14 bases in between. This CDR3 region has 13 residues. Looked up from germline, CDR1 is DFQATT and CDR2 is SNEGSKA (reference sequence).

The gene calls are TRBV7-9 and TRBJ2-6, with D perhaps given as TRBD1 or TRBD2 (6 bases each). Looked up from germline, CDR1 is SEHNR and CDR2 is FQNEAQ (reference sequence). V was cut by 5 bases and J by 0 bases, with 20 bases left in between. This CDR3 comprises 19 residues. CDR3 DNA: TGTGCCAGCAGCCTGCCTTTGGGGGGCTTTTCCTCTGGGGCCAACGTCCTGACTTTC. Residues: CASSLPLGGFSSGANVLTF. Full variable domain (outside the CDR3, taken from reference TRBV7-9 and TRBJ2-6): DTGVSQNPRHKITKRGQNVTFRCDPISEHNRLYWYRQTLGQGPEFLTYFQNEAQLEKSRLLSDRFSAERPKGSFSTLEIQRTEQGDSAMYLCASSLPLGGFSSGANVLTFGAGSRLTVL.

The V and J genes are TRBV11-3 and TRBJ2-2, with 10 bases matching TRBD1. The junction had 15 bases not matched to a gene; V was cut back by 4 bases and J by 4 bases. Germline V gene lookup returns CDR1 SGHNT and CDR2 YENEEA. This CDR3 spans 19 amino acids. The CDR3 nucleotides are TGTGCCAGCAGCTCTCACCGGGACAGGGGTCCGTCGGGCACCGGGGAGCTGTTTTTT. Translating it yields CASSSHRDRGPSGTGELFF.

This clonotype was observed a handful of times. The chain carries TRBV6-2 or TRBV6-3 and TRBJ1-2, with D perhaps matching TRBD1 (5 bases). In germline, CDR1 is MNHEY, CDR2 SVGEGT. Trimming removed 5 bases from V and 8 bases from J, with 12 bases in between. The CDR3 contains 12 residues. This chain's CDR3 is CASSPTGIGYTF. In DNA, the CDR3 is TGTGCCAGCAGTCCCACAGGAATCGGCTACACCTTC.

In this sample, this clonotype turned up a few times. The rearrangement joins TRBV20-1 to TRBJ2-5; 8 bases line up with TRBD2. V lost 7 bases, J lost 1 base, and 14 bases stayed unmatched. Germline lookup yields CDR1 DFQATT and CDR2 SNEGSKA (reference sequence). The CDR3 is made up of 16 amino acids. The CDR3 spells CSVGSGGIEGQETQYF. CDR3 nucleotide sequence: TGCAGTGTCGGGTCGGGGGGGATCGAAGGCCAAGAGACCCAGTACTTC.

The V and J genes are TRBV27 and TRBJ1-2, with no clear D. V shed 0 bases and J shed 0 bases, with 8 bases lying between them. CDR3 length: 15 amino acids. CDR1 and CDR2 (germline): MNHEY, SMNVEV (reference sequence). The CDR3 spells CASSLSRVANYGYTF. The CDR3 DNA reads as TGTGCCAGCAGTTTATCGAGGGTGGCTAACTATGGCTACACCTTC.

V and J are TRBV12-3 or TRBV12-4 and TRBJ1-1; 9 nucleotides line up with TRBD1. This CDR3 has 15 residues. V was pared by 1 base and J by 2 bases, with 2 bases of the junction left unmatched. The CDR3 DNA sequence: TGTGCCAGCAGTTTAGAACAGGGGGCTAACACTGAAGCTTTCTTT. Amino acid sequence: CASSLEQGANTEAFF.

This clonotype was seen more than once but under ten times. DNA for the CDR3: TGTGCCAGCAGCCCCCAGGGGGCCCTCCAATTGGAGCAGTACTTC. It codes for CASSPQGALQLEQYF. The chain recombines TRBV5-5 with TRBJ2-5, with 8 bases aligning to TRBD1. This CDR3 comprises 15 residues. The junction had 16 bases not matched to a gene; V was cut back by 4 bases and J by 11 bases. Per the germline V gene, CDR1 is SGHKS and CDR2 is YYEKEE (reference sequence).

The chain joins TRBV4-1 to TRBJ1-2; D gene ambiguous. Germline CDR1 and CDR2: MGHRA and YSYEKL. The CDR3 is made up of 16 amino acids. Trimming left V 4 bases short and J 3 bases short, with 18 bases between. This CDR3 reads CASSPGPAPADYGYTF. In DNA, the CDR3 is TGCGCCAGCAGCCCCGGACCAGCCCCTGCAGACTATGGCTACACCTTC.

The chain couples TRBV6-1 to TRBJ1-5; 9 positions match TRBD1. This CDR3 has 15 residues. CDR1 is MNHNS and CDR2 is SASEGT in the germline V gene. Germline trimming cut 8 bases from V and 4 bases from J; bases unmatched to any gene: 9. CDR3 loop: CASRQQGAENQPQHF. In DNA, the CDR3 is TGTGCCAGCCGTCAACAGGGGGCGGAAAATCAGCCCCAGCATTTT.

The chain recombines TRBV29-1 with TRBJ2-7, with D possibly matching TRBD1 (6 bases). The CDR3 loop spans 12 amino acids. V was pared by 4 bases and J by 6 bases, with 13 bases between. Germline CDR1 and CDR2: SQVTM and ANQGSEA. CDR3 in DNA: TGCAGCGTTGGAAACAGGGTCCTCGAGCAGTACTTC. Translation gives CSVGNRVLEQYF.

This chain connects TRBV2 to TRBJ2-1; a weak D match, TRBD1 (5 bases). This CDR3 spans 13 amino acids. V lost 7 bases and J lost 9, with 16 bases in between. CDR1 is SNHLY, CDR2 FYNNEI, per germline. The CDR3 reads CASNPAGMGEQFF. Written as DNA, the CDR3 is TGTGCCAGCAACCCCGCAGGGATGGGTGAGCAGTTCTTC.